Following are 31 T cell receptor beta chains from one sample sequenced in a study of T cells in Graves' hyperthyroidism and ophthalmopathy. RNA transcripts gave rise to amplified TCR beta CDR3 regions. Primed by the HTBI set, a first-round RT-PCR was run on the TCR CDR3. From the multiplex PCR reads, TCRdb called clonotypes with MiXCR, one entry per CDR3 protein. Of under 250,000 distinct CDR3 sequences in the sample, 24% were seen once. Material for sequencing was blood. Receptors originate from a woman aged 40 to 49 with Graves' ophthalmopathy.

This clonotype was seen repeatedly, ten times or more. CDR3 DNA: TGTGCCAGCAGTTTGGGACAGGGGGTATTTTACGAGCAGTACTTC. It codes for CASSLGQGVFYEQYF. The chain joins TRBV28 to TRBJ2-7, with 11 nucleotides matching TRBD1. Germline V gene data show CDR1 as MDHEN and CDR2 as SYDVKM. Trimming removed 3 bases from V and 4 bases from J; junction bases left unmatched: 5. The CDR3 covers 15 residues. Looking up the rest from reference TRBV28 and TRBJ2-7 gives the full variable domain: DVKVTQSSRYLVKRTGEKVFLECVQDMDHENMFWYRQDPGLGLRLIYFSYDVKMKEKGDIPEGYSVSREKKERFSLILESASTNQTSMYLCASSLGQGVFYEQYFGPGTRLTVT.

The sample holds many counts of this clonotype. The V gene is TRBV30, the J gene TRBJ1-5; D unresolved. The CDR3 contains 13 residues. V shed 0 bases and J shed 5 bases, with 8 bases lying between them. The germline CDR1 and CDR2 sequences are GTSNPN and SVGIG (reference sequence). The CDR3: CAWSVKGYQPQHF. The CDR3 DNA is TGTGCCTGGAGTGTAAAAGGGTATCAGCCCCAGCATTTT.

This clonotype has just a few counts. V is TRBV3-1 and J is TRBJ1-3; D uncertain. The CDR3 is 15 residues long. Per germline, CDR1 LGHDT and CDR2 YNNKEL (reference sequence). Trimming pared 1 base from V and 0 bases from J, leaving 7 bases between. In nucleotides, the CDR3 is TGTGCCAGCAGCCAAGGGGTTACCTCTGGAAACACCATATATTTT. Its translation is CASSQGVTSGNTIYF.

This clonotype was seen ten or more times. The V gene is TRBV7-3, the J gene TRBJ2-3, with D maybe TRBD2 (5 bases). The CDR3 is 16 residues long. V dropped 5 bases and J dropped 1 base, with 16 bases sitting between them. Germline lookup yields CDR1 SGHTA and CDR2 FQGTGA. This CDR3 is CASSPPHTRRTDTQYF. For the CDR3, the DNA is TGTGCCAGCAGCCCACCCCACACTAGACGCACAGATACGCAGTATTTT. Full variable domain (rest looked up from reference TRBV7-3 and TRBJ2-3): GAGVSQTPSNKVTEKGKYVELRCDPISGHTALYWYRQSLGQGPEFLIYFQGTGAADDSGLPNDRFFAVRPEGSVSTLKIQRTERGDSAVYLCASSPPHTRRTDTQYFGPGTRLTVL.

The chain recombines TRBV10-3 with TRBJ2-5; tentative D call: TRBD2 (6 bases). CDR3 length equals 16 residues. Germline CDR1 is ENHRY and CDR2 is SYGVKD. V shed 7 bases and J shed 2 bases, with 20 bases lying between them. The CDR3 sequence: CAITTGSGGAQETQYF. The CDR3 region has the DNA TGTGCCATCACGACGGGGTCCGGGGGAGCGCAAGAGACCCAGTACTTC.

This clonotype was seen repeatedly, ten times or more. The V gene is TRBV5-1, the J gene TRBJ2-2; 10 positions agree with TRBD2. CDR3 length: 16 residues. Germline V CDR1 and CDR2: SGHRS, YFSETQ. The V and J ends lost 2 bases and 0 bases, in that order; junction bases with no gene match: 1. CDR3 sequence (DNA): TGCGCCAGCAGCTTACTAGCGGGAACGAACACCGGGGAGCTGTTTTTT. Residues: CASSLLAGTNTGELFF.

Worth noting for this clonotype: One end of the junction fails to match germline, which may point to a read error. The rearrangement uses TRBV5-1 and TRBJ2-2; 7 nucleotides line up with TRBD1. The germline V gene has CDR1 SGHRS and CDR2 YFSETQ. There are 15 residues in the CDR3. The CDR3 DNA is TGCGCCAGCAGCTTTCGAGGGGGCAACACCGGGAAGCTGTTTTTT. Protein: CASSFRGGNTGKLFF.

This clonotype was counted at least ten times. The gene calls are TRBV2 and TRBJ2-2, with D uncertain. The ends were cut back, 8 bases at V and 6 bases at J, with 10 bases in the middle. Germline V lookup: CDR1 SNHLY, CDR2 FYNNEI. The CDR3 is made up of 12 amino acids. The CDR3 DNA follows: TGTGCCAGCCGAGTCTTTCCCGGGGAGCTGTTTTTT. Protein sequence: CASRVFPGELFF.

This clonotype was seen many times. V gene TRBV2 combines with J gene TRBJ1-5; TRBD1 might be the D (5 bases). The CDR3 is 15 amino acids. V lost 1 base to trimming and J lost 2 bases, with 9 bases between them. The germline gives CDR1 SNHLY, CDR2 FYNNEI. The CDR3 DNA reads as TGTGCCAGCAGTGAAGGAGGGGAGGGCAATCAGCCCCAGCATTTT. Translating gives CASSEGGEGNQPQHF.

About this clonotype: Germline and junction disagree at one end, which may indicate a read error. V and J are TRBV19 and TRBJ1-1, with D perhaps matching TRBD1 (5 bases). Germline V gene data show CDR1 as LNHDA and CDR2 as SQIVND (reference sequence). The CDR3 extends over 13 amino acids. CDR3 loop: CASKEPVDTEAYF. As DNA, the CDR3 is TGTGCCAGTAAAGAGCCAGTGGACACTGAAGCTTACTTT.

This clonotype was recorded many times. The chain uses TRBV6-1 and TRBJ1-1; D remains ambiguous. This CDR3 is 13 amino acids long. From germline, CDR1 is MNHNS and CDR2 SASEGT. V gave up 9 bases and J gave up 2 bases, with 13 bases separating them. Written as DNA, the CDR3 is TGTGCCAGTGCTGATCTAAGAAACACTGAAGCTTTCTTT. Protein product: CASADLRNTEAFF.

This clonotype was picked up many times. The rearrangement uses TRBV6-1 and TRBJ1-2; 7 bases map to TRBD1. Germline values: CDR1 MNHNS, CDR2 SASEGT. This CDR3 has 13 amino acids. V trimming: 3 bases; J trimming: 4 bases; junction bases outside the gene matches: 2. CDR3 protein: CASSETGFYGYTF. CDR3 DNA sequence: TGTGCCAGCAGTGAGACAGGGTTCTATGGCTACACCTTC.

The V gene is TRBV6-2 or TRBV6-3, the J gene TRBJ1-2, with 11 nucleotides matching TRBD1. The CDR3 loop spans 20 amino acids. Germline V gives CDR1 MNHEY, CDR2 SVGEGT. V was pared by 0 bases and J by 3 bases, with 15 bases of the junction left unmatched. CDR3 amino acids: CASSYSTVGDRGTQHYGYTF. DNA of the CDR3: TGTGCCAGCAGTTACTCGACAGTCGGGGACAGGGGGACTCAACACTATGGCTACACCTTC.

As concerns this clonotype: This sequence may be a read error, since a much larger clone differs from it by one base. The V call is TRBV7-9, the J call TRBJ1-6; no firm D call. CDR1 SEHNR and CDR2 FQNEAQ come from the germline V gene (reference sequence). This CDR3 has 15 amino acids. CDR3 sequence reads: CVSSLPSAGYSPLHF. In nucleotides, the CDR3 is TGTGTCAGCAGCTTGCCCTCGGCAGGTTATTCACCCCTCCACTTT.

This clonotype has a count of ten or more. The J gene is TRBJ2-5, the V gene TRBV6-5, with 11 bases matching TRBD1. Germline CDR1 and CDR2: MNHEY and SVGAGI. J gave up 5 bases and V 2 bases, and 7 bases lay outside the gene matches. The CDR3 length is 16 residues. In DNA, the CDR3 is TGTGCCAGCAGTTACAGGACAGGGGGCGGCTTTGAGACCCAGTACTTC. Residues: CASSYRTGGGFETQYF.

This clonotype was counted at least ten times. The J gene is TRBJ1-2, the V gene TRBV6-5, with D unresolved. Germline V gives CDR1 MNHEY, CDR2 SVGAGI. The germline V and J ends were trimmed by 6 bases and 2 bases, with 13 bases remaining between them. This CDR3 region has 14 residues. The CDR3 region is CASSRTDGNYGYTF. CDR3 DNA: TGTGCCAGCAGCAGGACTGATGGAAACTATGGCTACACCTTC.

This clonotype has a count of ten or more. The J gene is TRBJ1-2, the V gene TRBV19; D might be TRBD1 (5 bases). The CDR3 covers 15 residues. The V end was cut by 6 bases, the J end by 7 bases, with 21 bases between. CDR1 is LNHDA, CDR2 SQIVND, per germline (reference sequence). The CDR3 DNA reads TGTGCCAGTAGATATAACTATGGAGGGACTGCTGGCTACACCTTC. Translated: CASRYNYGGTAGYTF.

The chain employs TRBV12-3 or TRBV12-4 and TRBJ2-7; no clear D gene. The ends were cut back, 7 bases at V and 0 bases at J, with 19 bases in the middle. The CDR3 covers 16 residues. The CDR3 DNA reads as TGTGCCAGCACCTTAGGTCCCGTGGGATTCTCCTACGAGCAGTACTTC. Translating gives CASTLGPVGFSYEQYF.

This clonotype was observed at least ten times. This chain joins TRBV30 and TRBJ1-2; 10 bases match TRBD1. The CDR3 has 13 amino acids. Per the germline V gene, CDR1 is GTSNPN and CDR2 is SVGIG (reference sequence). V trimming: 0 bases; J trimming: 7 bases; junction bases outside the gene matches: 2. CDR3 nucleotides: TGTGCCTGGAGTGTGGGACAGGGGTTTGGCTACACCTTC. Translated, it gives CAWSVGQGFGYTF.

This rearrangement joins TRBV6-1 to TRBJ2-5; D gene unclear. The germline gives CDR1 MNHNS, CDR2 SASEGT. This CDR3 contains 15 residues. Trimming left V 2 bases short and J 2 bases short, with 12 bases between. CDR3 nucleotide sequence: TGTGCCAGCAGTGAAATCTTCCTCAGACAAGAGACCCAGTACTTC. Its protein is CASSEIFLRQETQYF.

This chain joins TRBV6-1 and TRBJ1-1; D gene uncertain. The CDR3 has 14 residues. Germline V lookup: CDR1 MNHNS, CDR2 SASEGT. Deletions cut 2 bases from V and 1 base from J, with 8 bases between. CDR3 in amino acids: CASSELRGNTEAFF. For the CDR3, the DNA is TGTGCCAGCAGTGAACTCCGGGGGAACACTGAAGCTTTCTTT.

This clonotype was recorded a few times. J is TRBJ2-4 and V is TRBV6-5, with TRBD2 matching 11 bases. Germline V gene lookup returns CDR1 MNHEY and CDR2 SVGAGI. Trimming took 4 bases from V and 2 from J; bases not matched to a gene: 7. The CDR3 consists of 17 residues. As DNA, the CDR3 is TGTGCCAGCAGTTCCCTTAGCGGGAGGGGGTCCAAAAACATTCAGTACTTC. This translates into CASSSLSGRGSKNIQYF.

Ten or more counts support this clonotype. This chain links TRBV28 with TRBJ2-7, with TRBD2 identical over 7 bases. The CDR3 runs 16 residues. Germline V CDR1 and CDR2: MDHEN, SYDVKM. With 3 bases clipped from V and 0 bases from J, the junction kept 8 bases outside the gene matches. DNA of the CDR3: TGTGCCAGCAGTTTCCCCGTAGCGGGCACCTCCTACGAGCAGTACTTC. This encodes CASSFPVAGTSYEQYF. Looking up the rest from reference TRBV28 and TRBJ2-7 gives the full variable domain: DVKVTQSSRYLVKRTGEKVFLECVQDMDHENMFWYRQDPGLGLRLIYFSYDVKMKEKGDIPEGYSVSREKKERFSLILESASTNQTSMYLCASSFPVAGTSYEQYFGPGTRLTVT.

The chain links TRBV6-2 or TRBV6-3 to TRBJ2-7; D gene uncertain. V lost 6 bases, J lost 9 bases, and 24 bases lay in between. This CDR3 comprises 15 residues. Germline V gene lookup returns CDR1 MNHEY and CDR2 SVGEGT. CDR3 coding DNA: TGTGCCAGCAGCGAGGATGGGGATTGGCTGCCCGCGCAGTACTTC. Protein product: CASSEDGDWLPAQYF.

This clonotype was counted at least ten times. The gene calls are TRBV3-1 and TRBJ1-2; 12 bases are a match to TRBD1. Unmatched junction bases numbered 1, after V lost 1 base and J lost 4 bases. Germline-derived CDR1 and CDR2 are LGHDT and YNNKEL (reference sequence). The CDR3 consists of 15 residues. CDR3 loop: CASSQGDRGPYGYTF. In nucleotides, the CDR3 is TGTGCCAGCAGCCAAGGGGACAGGGGGCCCTATGGCTACACCTTC.

This clonotype showed up many times. The chain couples TRBV7-9 to TRBJ2-2, with D perhaps TRBD1 (5 bases). The CDR3 sequence is 14 residues long. Germline CDR1 reads SEHNR; CDR2 reads FQNEAQ (reference sequence). V lost 3 bases and J 1 base, leaving 6 bases between the germline ends. CDR3 sequence (DNA): TGTGCCAGCAGCTTCGGACAGAACACCGGGGAGCTGTTTTTT. This sequence encodes CASSFGQNTGELFF.

The CDR3 DNA reads TGTGCCAGCAGTCCTCGAGGACAGAATAGCTATGGCTACACCTTC. This gives the protein CASSPRGQNSYGYTF. The rearrangement links TRBV28 to TRBJ1-2, with a weak D call TRBD1 (6 bases). The V and J ends lost 5 bases and 4 bases respectively, with 17 bases between them. Germline V gives CDR1 MDHEN, CDR2 SYDVKM. CDR3 length: 15 residues.

Ten or more counts support this clonotype. The chain is built from TRBV9 and TRBJ2-5; D gene unclear. CDR1 SGDLS and CDR2 YYNGEE come from the germline V gene. The CDR3 runs 14 residues. Trimming took off 3 bases at V and 5 bases at J, with 14 bases between the two ends. CDR3 bases: TGTGCCAGCAGCGCAAATGGTATTCTCGAGACCCAGTACTTC. This codes for CASSANGILETQYF. The full variable domain, in which reference TRBV9 and TRBJ2-5 provide the parts outside the CDR3, is DSGVTQTPKHLITATGQRVTLRCSPRSGDLSVYWYQQSLDQGLQFLIQYYNGEERAKGNILERFSAQQFPDLHSELNLSSLELGDSALYFCASSANGILETQYFGPGTRLLVL.

This clonotype was observed many times. This chain connects TRBV6-1 to TRBJ2-5; 8 bases are shared with TRBD1. J was trimmed by 5 bases and V by 6 bases; bases with no gene match: 2. This CDR3 is built from 12 residues. From germline, CDR1 is MNHNS and CDR2 SASEGT. CDR3 in amino acids: CASRRQGETQYF. CDR3 nucleotides: TGTGCCAGCAGAAGACAGGGGGAGACCCAGTACTTC.

In its sample, this clonotype was seen many times. This chain uses TRBV29-1 with TRBJ2-7; 10 nucleotides align to TRBD1. Germline CDR1 reads SQVTM; CDR2 reads ANQGSEA. V lost 6 bases to trimming and J lost 3 bases; unmatched junction nucleotides: 14. The CDR3 is 16 residues long. CDR3 in amino acids: CSVAEGQGKPIYEQYF. DNA for the CDR3: TGCAGCGTGGCGGAGGGACAGGGGAAACCGATCTACGAGCAGTACTTC.

The CDR3 DNA follows: TGTGCCAGCACCGGACAGGCGAACACTGAAGCTTTCTTT. Protein: CASTGQANTEAFF. The chain has TRBV6-2 or TRBV6-3 and TRBJ1-1, with 7 bases identical to TRBD1. The CDR3 is 13 residues long. J was trimmed by 1 base and V by 7 bases; bases with no gene match: 3. Germline values: CDR1 MNHEY, CDR2 SVGEGT.